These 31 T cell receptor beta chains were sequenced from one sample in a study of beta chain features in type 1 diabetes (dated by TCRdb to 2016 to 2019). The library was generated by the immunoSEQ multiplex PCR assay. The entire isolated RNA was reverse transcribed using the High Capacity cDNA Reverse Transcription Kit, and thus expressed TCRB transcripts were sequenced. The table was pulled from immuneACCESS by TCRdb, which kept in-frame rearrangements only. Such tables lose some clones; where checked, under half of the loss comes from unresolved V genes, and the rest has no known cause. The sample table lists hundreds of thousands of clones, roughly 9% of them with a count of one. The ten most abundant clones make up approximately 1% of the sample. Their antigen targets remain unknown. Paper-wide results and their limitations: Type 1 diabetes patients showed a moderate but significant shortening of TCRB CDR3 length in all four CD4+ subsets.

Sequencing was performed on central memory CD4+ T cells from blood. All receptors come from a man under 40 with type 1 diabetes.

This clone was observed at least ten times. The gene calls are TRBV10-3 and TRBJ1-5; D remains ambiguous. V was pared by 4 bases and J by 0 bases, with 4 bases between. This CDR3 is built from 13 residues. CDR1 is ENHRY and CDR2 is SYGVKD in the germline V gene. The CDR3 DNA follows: TGTGCCATCAGTGTGGATAGCAATCAGCCCCAGCATTTT. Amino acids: CAISVDSNQPQHF.

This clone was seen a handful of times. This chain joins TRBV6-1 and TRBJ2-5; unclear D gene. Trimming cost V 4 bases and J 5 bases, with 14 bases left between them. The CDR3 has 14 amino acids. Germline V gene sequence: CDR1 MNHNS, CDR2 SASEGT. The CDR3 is CASSGLLVGETQYF. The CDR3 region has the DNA TGTGCCAGCAGTGGGCTCCTGGTTGGGGAGACCCAGTACTTC.

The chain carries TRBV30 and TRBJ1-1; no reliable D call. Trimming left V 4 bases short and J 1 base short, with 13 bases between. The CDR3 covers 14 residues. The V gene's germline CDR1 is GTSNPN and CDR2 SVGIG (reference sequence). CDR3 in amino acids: CAWTKNAGNTEAFF. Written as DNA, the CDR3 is TGTGCCTGGACAAAAAATGCAGGGAACACTGAAGCTTTCTTT.

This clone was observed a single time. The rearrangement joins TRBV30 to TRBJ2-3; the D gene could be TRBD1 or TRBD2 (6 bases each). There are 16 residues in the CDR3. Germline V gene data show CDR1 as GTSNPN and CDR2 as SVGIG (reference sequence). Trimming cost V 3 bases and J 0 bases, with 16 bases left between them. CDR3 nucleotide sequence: TGTGCCTGGAGCCACCCCGGGGGCCTTAGCACAGATACGCAGTATTTT. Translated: CAWSHPGGLSTDTQYF.

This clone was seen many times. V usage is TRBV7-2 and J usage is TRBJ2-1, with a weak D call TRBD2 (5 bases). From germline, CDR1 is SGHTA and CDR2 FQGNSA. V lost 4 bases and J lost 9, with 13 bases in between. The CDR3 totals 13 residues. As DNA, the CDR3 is TGTGCCAGCAGCTCACTTCTAGAGGGTGAGCAGTTCTTC. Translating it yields CASSSLLEGEQFF.

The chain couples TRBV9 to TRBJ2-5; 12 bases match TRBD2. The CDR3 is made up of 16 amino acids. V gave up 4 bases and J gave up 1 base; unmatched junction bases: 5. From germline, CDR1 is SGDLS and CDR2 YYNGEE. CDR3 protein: CASSLGLAGIQETQYF. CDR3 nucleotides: TGTGCCAGCAGCTTAGGACTAGCGGGGATCCAAGAGACCCAGTACTTC.

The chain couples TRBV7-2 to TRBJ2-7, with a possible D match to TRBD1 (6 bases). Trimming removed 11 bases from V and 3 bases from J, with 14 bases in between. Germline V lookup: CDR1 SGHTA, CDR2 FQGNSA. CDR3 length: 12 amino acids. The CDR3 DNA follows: TGTGCCTCAGGGGCCGGGAACTACGAGCAGTACTTC. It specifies CASGAGNYEQYF.

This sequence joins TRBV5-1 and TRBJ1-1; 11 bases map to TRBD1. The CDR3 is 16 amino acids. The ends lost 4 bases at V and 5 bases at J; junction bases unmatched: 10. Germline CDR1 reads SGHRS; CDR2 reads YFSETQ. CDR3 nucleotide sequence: TGCGCCAGCAGCATCCTTCCGGGACAGGGGGATACTGAAGCTTTCTTT. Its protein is CASSILPGQGDTEAFF.

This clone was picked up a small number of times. For the CDR3, the DNA is TGTGCCAGCAGCCCAGGACAGAGGGCTGGGGCCAACGTCCTGACTTTC. Translated, it gives CASSPGQRAGANVLTF. The V and J genes are TRBV7-9 and TRBJ2-6, with a tentative D call TRBD1 (6 bases). The CDR3 sequence is 16 residues long. The V end was cut by 5 bases, the J end by 2 bases, with 13 bases between. CDR1 is SEHNR and CDR2 is FQNEAQ in the germline V gene (reference sequence).

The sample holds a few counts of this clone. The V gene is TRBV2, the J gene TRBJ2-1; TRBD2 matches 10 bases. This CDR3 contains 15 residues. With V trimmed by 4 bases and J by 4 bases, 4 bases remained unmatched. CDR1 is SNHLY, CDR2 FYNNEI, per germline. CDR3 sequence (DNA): TGTGCCAGCAGTGGAACTAGCGGGGTGTACAATGAGCAGTTCTTC. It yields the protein CASSGTSGVYNEQFF. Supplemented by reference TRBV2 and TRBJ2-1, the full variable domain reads EPEVTQTPSHQVTQMGQEVILRCVPISNHLYFYWYRQILGQKVEFLVSFYNNEISEKSEIFDDQFSVERPDGSNFTLKIRSTKLEDSAMYFCASSGTSGVYNEQFFGPGTRLTVL.

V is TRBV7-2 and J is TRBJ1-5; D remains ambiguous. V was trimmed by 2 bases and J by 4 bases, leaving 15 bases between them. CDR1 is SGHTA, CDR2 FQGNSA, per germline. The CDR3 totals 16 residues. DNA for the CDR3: TGTGCCAGCAGCTTATTATCACAGTTTCCGAATCAGCCCCAGCATTTT. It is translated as CASSLLSQFPNQPQHF.

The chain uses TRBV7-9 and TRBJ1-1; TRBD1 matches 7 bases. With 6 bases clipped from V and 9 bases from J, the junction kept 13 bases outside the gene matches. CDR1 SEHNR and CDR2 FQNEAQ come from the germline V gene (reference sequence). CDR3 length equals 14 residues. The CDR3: CASSFTTPGQQAFF. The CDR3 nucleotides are TGTGCCAGCAGTTTTACTACCCCGGGACAGCAAGCTTTCTTT.

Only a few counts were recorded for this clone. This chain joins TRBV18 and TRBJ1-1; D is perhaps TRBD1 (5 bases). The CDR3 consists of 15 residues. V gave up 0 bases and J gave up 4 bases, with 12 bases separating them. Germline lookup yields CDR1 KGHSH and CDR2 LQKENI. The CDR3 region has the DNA TGTGCCAGCTCACCACCGGGGCTGAGGGGCACTGAAGCTTTCTTT. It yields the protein CASSPPGLRGTEAFF.

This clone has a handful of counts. The CDR3 region is CASSAGQVGEQYF. The DNA for the CDR3 is TGTGCCAGCAGCGCGGGACAGGTGGGCGAGCAGTACTTC. V is TRBV7-2 and J is TRBJ2-7; 8 bases fit TRBD1. Germline V gives CDR1 SGHTA, CDR2 FQGNSA. The CDR3 consists of 13 residues. The ends lost 5 bases at V and 6 bases at J; junction bases unmatched: 6.

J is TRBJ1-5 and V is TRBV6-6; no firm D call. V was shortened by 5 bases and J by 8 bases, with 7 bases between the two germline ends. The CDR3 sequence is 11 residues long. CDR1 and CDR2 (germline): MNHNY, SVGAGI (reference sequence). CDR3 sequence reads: CASSRGEPQHF. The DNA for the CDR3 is TGTGCCAGCAGTCGTGGGGAGCCCCAGCATTTT.

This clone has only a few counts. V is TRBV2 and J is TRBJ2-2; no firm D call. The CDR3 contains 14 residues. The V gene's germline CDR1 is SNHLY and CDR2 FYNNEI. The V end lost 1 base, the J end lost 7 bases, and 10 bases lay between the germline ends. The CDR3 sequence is CASSEGVFHGELFF. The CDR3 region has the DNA TGTGCCAGCAGTGAAGGGGTCTTTCACGGGGAGCTGTTTTTT.

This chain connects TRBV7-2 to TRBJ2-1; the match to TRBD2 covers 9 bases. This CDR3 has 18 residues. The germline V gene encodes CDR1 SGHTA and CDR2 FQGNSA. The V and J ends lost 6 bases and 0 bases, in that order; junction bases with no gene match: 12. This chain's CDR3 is CASSGGASGTSSYNEQFF. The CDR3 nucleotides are TGTGCCAGCAGTGGAGGGGCTAGCGGGACGAGCTCCTACAATGAGCAGTTCTTC. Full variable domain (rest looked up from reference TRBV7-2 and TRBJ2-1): GAGVSQSPSNKVTEKGKDVELRCDPISGHTALYWYRQSLGQGLEFLIYFQGNSAPDKSGLPSDRFSAERTGGSVSTLTIQRTQQEDSAVYLCASSGGASGTSSYNEQFFGPGTRLTVL.

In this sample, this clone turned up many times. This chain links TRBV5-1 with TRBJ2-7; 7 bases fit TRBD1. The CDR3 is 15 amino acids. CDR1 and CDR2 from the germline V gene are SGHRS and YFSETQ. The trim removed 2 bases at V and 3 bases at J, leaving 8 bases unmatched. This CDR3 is CASSLSGTAFYEQYF. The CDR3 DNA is TGCGCCAGCAGCTTATCCGGGACAGCCTTCTACGAGCAGTACTTC.

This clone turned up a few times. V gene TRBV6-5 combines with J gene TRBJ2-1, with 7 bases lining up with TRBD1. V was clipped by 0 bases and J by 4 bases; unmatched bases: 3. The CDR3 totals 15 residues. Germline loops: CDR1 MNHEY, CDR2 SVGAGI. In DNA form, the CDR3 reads TGTGCCAGCAGTTACTCGACAGGGAGATACAATGAGCAGTTCTTC. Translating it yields CASSYSTGRYNEQFF.

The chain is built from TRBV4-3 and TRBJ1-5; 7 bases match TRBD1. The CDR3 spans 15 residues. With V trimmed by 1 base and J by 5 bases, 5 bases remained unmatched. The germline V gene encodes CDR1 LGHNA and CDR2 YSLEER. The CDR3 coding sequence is TGCGCCAGCAGCCAAGCCAGGGGGAAGGATCAGCCCCAGCATTTT. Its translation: CASSQARGKDQPQHF.

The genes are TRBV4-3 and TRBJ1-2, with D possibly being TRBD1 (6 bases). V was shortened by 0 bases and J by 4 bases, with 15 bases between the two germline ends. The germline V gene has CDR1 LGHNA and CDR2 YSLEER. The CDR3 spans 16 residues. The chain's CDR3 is CASSQDNTGRSYGYTF. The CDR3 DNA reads TGCGCCAGCAGCCAAGATAATACAGGGCGGTCCTATGGCTACACCTTC.

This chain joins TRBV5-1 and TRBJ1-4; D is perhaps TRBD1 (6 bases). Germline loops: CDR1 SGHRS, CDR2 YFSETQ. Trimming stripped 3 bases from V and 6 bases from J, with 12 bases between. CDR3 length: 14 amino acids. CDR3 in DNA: TGCGCCAGCAGCTCCGGACAGTCGGATGAAAAACTGTTTTTT. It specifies CASSSGQSDEKLFF.

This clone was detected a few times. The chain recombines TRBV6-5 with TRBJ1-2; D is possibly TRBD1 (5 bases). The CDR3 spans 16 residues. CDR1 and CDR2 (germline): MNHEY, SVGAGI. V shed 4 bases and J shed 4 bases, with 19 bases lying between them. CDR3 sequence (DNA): TGTGCCAGCAGTTCCACGAACCGGGGGTCAGGCTATGGCTACACCTTC. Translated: CASSSTNRGSGYGYTF.

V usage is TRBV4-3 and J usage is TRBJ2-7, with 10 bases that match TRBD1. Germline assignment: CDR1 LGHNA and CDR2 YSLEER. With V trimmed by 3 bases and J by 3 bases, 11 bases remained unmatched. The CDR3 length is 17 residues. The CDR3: CASSQRLTGGAHYEQYF. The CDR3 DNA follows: TGCGCCAGCAGCCAGCGATTGACAGGGGGCGCCCACTACGAGCAGTACTTC.

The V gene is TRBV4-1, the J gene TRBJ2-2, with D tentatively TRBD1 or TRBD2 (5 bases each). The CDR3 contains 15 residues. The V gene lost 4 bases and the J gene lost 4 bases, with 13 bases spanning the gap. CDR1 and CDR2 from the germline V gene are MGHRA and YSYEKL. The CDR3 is CASSLEGSGTGELFF. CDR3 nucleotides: TGCGCCAGCAGCCTAGAGGGGTCGGGCACCGGGGAGCTGTTTTTT.

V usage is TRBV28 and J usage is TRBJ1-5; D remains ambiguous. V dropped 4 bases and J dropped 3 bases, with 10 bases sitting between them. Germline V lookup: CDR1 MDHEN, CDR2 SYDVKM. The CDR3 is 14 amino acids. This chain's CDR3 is CASSSRSNNQPQHF. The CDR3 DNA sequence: TGTGCCAGCAGTTCCAGGTCCAACAATCAGCCCCAGCATTTT.

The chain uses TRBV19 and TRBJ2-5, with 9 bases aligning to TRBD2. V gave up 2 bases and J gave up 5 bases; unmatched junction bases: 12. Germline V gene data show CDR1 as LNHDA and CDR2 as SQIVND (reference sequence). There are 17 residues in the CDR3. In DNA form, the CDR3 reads TGTGCCAGTAGTATATCGCCGGGACTAGCCCCGGGCGAGACCCAGTACTTC. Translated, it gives CASSISPGLAPGETQYF.

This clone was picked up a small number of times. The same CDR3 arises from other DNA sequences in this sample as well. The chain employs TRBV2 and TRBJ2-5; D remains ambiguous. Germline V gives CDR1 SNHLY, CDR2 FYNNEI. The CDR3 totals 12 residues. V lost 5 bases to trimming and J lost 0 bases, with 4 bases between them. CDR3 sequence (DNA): TGTGCCAGCAGTTCCGACCAAGAGACCCAGTACTTC. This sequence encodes CASSSDQETQYF.

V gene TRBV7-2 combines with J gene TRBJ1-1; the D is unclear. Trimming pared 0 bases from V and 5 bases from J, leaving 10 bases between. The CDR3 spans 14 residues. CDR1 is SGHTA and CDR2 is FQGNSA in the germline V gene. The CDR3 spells CASSLAQRGTEAFF. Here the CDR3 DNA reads TGTGCCAGCAGCTTAGCGCAGCGAGGAACTGAAGCTTTCTTT.

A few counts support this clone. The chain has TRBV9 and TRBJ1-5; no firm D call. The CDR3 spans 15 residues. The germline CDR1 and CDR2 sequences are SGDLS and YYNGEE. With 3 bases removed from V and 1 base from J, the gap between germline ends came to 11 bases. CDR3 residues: CASSANSGSNQPQHF. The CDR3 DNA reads TGTGCCAGCAGCGCCAACTCGGGGAGCAATCAGCCCCAGCATTTT.

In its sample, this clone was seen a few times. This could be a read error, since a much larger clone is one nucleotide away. CDR3 region: CASSLYEQYF. Written as DNA, the CDR3 is TGTGCCAGCAGTCTCTACGAGCAGTACTTC. The gene calls are TRBV2 and TRBJ2-7; no firm D call. The CDR3 is made up of 10 amino acids. In germline, CDR1 is SNHLY, CDR2 FYNNEI. Trimming pared 5 bases from V and 3 bases from J, leaving 2 bases between.